One and the same sample provided the 31 T cell receptor beta chains below, sequenced in a study of blood T cell repertoires in COVID-19. Clones were read by immunoSEQ multiplex PCR, and TCRdb kept only the in-frame ones, dropping some. The repertoire holds roughly 300,000 clones, around 87% seen once, with roughly 7.1% in the top ten. Sequenced: peripheral blood. These receptors all come from a woman between 50 and 59 years old who had recovered from COVID-19.

A single count supports this clone. This chain joins TRBV6-1 and TRBJ2-5; D is possibly TRBD1 (6 bases). The ends were cut back, 3 bases at V and 3 bases at J, with 20 bases in the middle. The CDR3 contains 17 residues. Germline lookup yields CDR1 MNHNS and CDR2 SASEGT. The CDR3 sequence is CASSDLLLSRGEETQYF. The CDR3 region has the DNA TGTGCCAGCAGTGATCTCCTCTTGTCCAGGGGAGAAGAGACCCAGTACTTC.

This chain joins TRBV11-3 and TRBJ2-1, with 11 bases identical to TRBD2. The length of the CDR3 is 15 residues. CDR1 SGHNT and CDR2 YENEEA come from the germline V gene. J gave up 5 bases and V 5 bases, and 5 bases lay outside the gene matches. The CDR3: CASSEGLAVDNEQFF. The CDR3 bases are TGTGCCAGCAGCGAGGGACTAGCGGTCGACAATGAGCAGTTCTTC. The entire variable domain, with the rest obtained from reference TRBV11-3 and TRBJ2-1, is as follows: EAGVVQSPRYKIIEKKQPVAFWCNPISGHNTLYWYLQNLGQGPELLIRYENEEAVDDSQLPKDRFSAERLKGVDSTLKIQPAELGDSAVYLCASSEGLAVDNEQFFGPGTRLTVL.

The chain combines TRBV11-2 with TRBJ2-5; possible D gene TRBD1, 6 bases. This CDR3 contains 17 residues. Per germline, CDR1 SGHAT and CDR2 FQNNGV. The V gene lost 2 bases and the J gene lost 3 bases, with 19 bases spanning the gap. The chain's CDR3 is CASSLISVRGRKETQYF. CDR3 bases: TGTGCCAGCAGCTTAATTTCGGTGAGGGGGAGAAAAGAGACCCAGTACTTC.

This clone was observed a single time. Additional DNA sequences in this sample encode the identical CDR3. V usage is TRBV5-6 and J usage is TRBJ2-7, with D tentatively TRBD2 (5 bases). V was trimmed by 0 bases and J by 3 bases, leaving 10 bases between them. The CDR3 sequence is 14 residues long. Germline V gene data show CDR1 as SGHDT and CDR2 as YYEEEE. The CDR3 spells CASSLGGSSYEQYF. CDR3 coding DNA: TGTGCCAGCAGCTTGGGCGGGTCGAGCTACGAGCAGTACTTC.

This clone appeared once. The chain employs TRBV6-2 or TRBV6-3 and TRBJ1-6; 8 nucleotides line up with TRBD1. The CDR3 consists of 16 residues. V lost 0 bases and J lost 10; bases outside the gene matches: 8. Germline CDR1 and CDR2: MNHEY and SVGEGT. CDR3 residues: CASSYSLRTGNSPLHF. CDR3 nucleotides: TGTGCCAGCAGTTACTCCCTACGGACAGGGAACTCACCCCTCCACTTT.

The V gene is TRBV4-3, the J gene TRBJ2-3, with 8 bases aligning to TRBD2. Germline loops: CDR1 LGHNA, CDR2 YSLEER. V shed 0 bases and J 1 base; nucleotides not matched to a gene: 3. There are 16 residues in the CDR3. CDR3 sequence reads: CASSQDLGLGTDTQYF. The CDR3 bases are TGCGCCAGCAGCCAAGATTTGGGACTAGGCACAGATACGCAGTATTTT.

This chain links TRBV9 with TRBJ1-4, with D uncertain. Trimming removed 1 base at V and 3 bases at J, with 16 bases between. CDR1 and CDR2 (germline): SGDLS, YYNGEE. CDR3 size: 17 residues. For the CDR3, the DNA is TGTGCCAGCAGCGTAAACGTCCGGGAAAGTTCTAATGAAAAACTGTTTTTT. Protein product: CASSVNVRESSNEKLFF.

The genes are TRBV1 and TRBJ1-2. TRBV1 is labeled a pseudogene. The CDR3 contains 13 residues. DNA for the CDR3: TGCACCAGCAGCCAGCCCCCCCCGGGCGGGTACACCTTC. Encoded protein: CTSSQPPPGGYTF.

This clone was counted between two and nine times. The V gene is TRBV2, the J gene TRBJ2-5; D not resolved. Germline V lookup: CDR1 SNHLY, CDR2 FYNNEI. The ends were cut back, 8 bases at V and 8 bases at J, with 21 bases in the middle. The CDR3 is 14 residues long. The CDR3, as DNA: TGTGCCAGCGAGAGCGCGGCCGGTAGTTTTACCCAGTACTTC. It encodes CASESAAGSFTQYF.

V gene TRBV9 combines with J gene TRBJ2-2, with 10 bases identical to TRBD1. V lost 5 bases, J lost 7 bases, and 8 bases stayed unmatched. The germline V gene encodes CDR1 SGDLS and CDR2 YYNGEE. There are 15 residues in the CDR3. This CDR3 reads CASRDTGTGDGELFF. In DNA, the CDR3 is TGTGCCAGCAGAGACACCGGGACAGGGGACGGGGAGCTGTTTTTT.

The rearrangement joins TRBV5-4 to TRBJ2-7; 10 positions agree with TRBD1. The CDR3 loop spans 14 amino acids. V lost 4 bases to trimming and J lost 5 bases; unmatched junction nucleotides: 6. CDR1 SGHNT and CDR2 YYREEE come from the germline V gene (reference sequence). The CDR3 region has the DNA TGTGCCAGCAGCGAGGGACAGGGGTTGAACGAGCAGTACTTC. Its protein is CASSEGQGLNEQYF.

The chain carries TRBV30 and TRBJ2-2, with TRBD2 identical over 10 bases. CDR3 length equals 15 residues. Germline-derived CDR1 and CDR2 are GTSNPN and SVGIG (reference sequence). Trimming took 4 bases from V and 9 from J; bases not matched to a gene: 11. The CDR3 nucleotides are TGTGCCTGGATCCGCAGGCTAGCGGGGGAATGGGAGCTGTTTTTT. Protein sequence: CAWIRRLAGEWELFF.

The V call is TRBV28, the J call TRBJ1-1; D is perhaps TRBD1 (5 bases). CDR3 length: 15 residues. Trimming took 5 bases from V and 6 from J, leaving 19 bases between them. CDR1 and CDR2 (germline): MDHEN, SYDVKM. CDR3 nucleotides: TGTGCCAGCAGTCGATCAGGGAGGTCGCTCCCTGAAGCTTTCTTT. Amino acid sequence: CASSRSGRSLPEAFF.

The chain has TRBV5-1 and TRBJ2-2; 9 bases map to TRBD1. V gave up 0 bases and J gave up 6 bases; unmatched junction bases: 15. This CDR3 contains 19 residues. Germline-derived CDR1 and CDR2 are SGHRS and YFSETQ. The CDR3 DNA is TGCGCCAGCAGCTTGGCCGGACAAAACAGGGGGCTAAGGGCCGGGGAGCTGTTTTTT. This encodes CASSLAGQNRGLRAGELFF. The entire variable domain, with the rest obtained from reference TRBV5-1 and TRBJ2-2, is as follows: KAGVTQTPRYLIKTRGQQVTLSCSPISGHRSVSWYQQTPGQGLQFLFEYFSETQRNKGNFPGRFSGRQFSNSRSEMNVSTLELGDSALYLCASSLAGQNRGLRAGELFFGEGSRLTVL.

The J gene is TRBJ2-5, the V gene TRBV5-4; D not certain. CDR3 length: 13 residues. The ends were cut back, 3 bases at V and 2 bases at J, with 8 bases in the middle. The V gene's germline CDR1 is SGHNT and CDR2 YYREEE (reference sequence). CDR3 sequence: CASSYQRQETQYF. CDR3 DNA sequence: TGTGCCAGCAGCTACCAACGGCAAGAGACCCAGTACTTC.

The chain links TRBV27 to TRBJ1-1; D not certain. The ends were cut back, 0 bases at V and 0 bases at J, with 8 bases in the middle. The CDR3 contains 15 residues. Germline lookup yields CDR1 MNHEY and CDR2 SMNVEV (reference sequence). CDR3 residues: CASSLSRSMNTEAFF. In DNA form, the CDR3 reads TGTGCCAGCAGTTTATCCAGGTCCATGAACACTGAAGCTTTCTTT.

This sequence joins TRBV4-1 and TRBJ1-2; no definite D call. V was shortened by 1 base and J by 2 bases, with 17 bases between the two germline ends. CDR3 length equals 17 residues. Germline V lookup: CDR1 MGHRA, CDR2 YSYEKL. The DNA for the CDR3 is TGCGCCAGCAGCCAAGCATACGGGGTTGGAGCAAACTATGGCTACACCTTC. The encoded protein is CASSQAYGVGANYGYTF.

The rearrangement joins TRBV7-2 to TRBJ2-3; 7 nucleotides match TRBD2. The V segment lost 1 base and the J segment 1 base; nucleotides outside the gene matches: 2. Germline values: CDR1 SGHTA, CDR2 FQGNSA. The CDR3 runs to 15 residues. The CDR3, as DNA: TGTGCCAGCAGCTTAGGCCGGGGGGGCACAGATACGCAGTATTTT. Translating it yields CASSLGRGGTDTQYF.

This clone has just one count. The CDR3 region has the DNA TGTGCCAGCAGCTTAGTGCAGGCAACTAATGAAAAACTGTTTTTT. Translated, it gives CASSLVQATNEKLFF. The gene calls are TRBV7-2 and TRBJ1-4; D gene uncertain. The length of the CDR3 is 15 residues. The V end lost 1 base, the J end lost 0 bases, and 6 bases lay between the germline ends. CDR1 is SGHTA, CDR2 FQGNSA, per germline.

This chain uses TRBV15 with TRBJ2-5; 9 bases match TRBD2. The V gene end was trimmed by 3 bases and the J gene end by 2 bases; junction bases not matched to a gene: 7. This CDR3 is built from 16 residues. Germline CDR1 and CDR2: LNHNV and YYDKDF (reference sequence). The chain's CDR3 is CATSRAQRGEQETQYF. CDR3 coding DNA: TGTGCCACCAGCAGGGCTCAGCGGGGGGAGCAAGAGACCCAGTACTTC.

This clone appeared a few times. The V call is TRBV11-2, the J call TRBJ2-7; tentative D call: TRBD2 (5 bases). CDR3 length: 14 residues. V was cut by 4 bases and J by 3 bases, with 13 bases left in between. Germline-derived CDR1 and CDR2 are SGHAT and FQNNGV. The CDR3 reads CASSSELVGYEQYF. The CDR3, as DNA: TGTGCCAGCAGCTCTGAACTAGTAGGCTACGAGCAGTACTTC. Combining the CDR3 with reference TRBV11-2 and TRBJ2-7 gives the whole variable domain EAGVAQSPRYKIIEKRQSVAFWCNPISGHATLYWYQQILGQGPKLLIQFQNNGVVDDSQLPKDRFSAERLKGVDSTLKIQPAKLEDSAVYLCASSSELVGYEQYFGPGTRLTVT.

This clone was picked up one time. The rearrangement links TRBV18 to TRBJ2-5; D is uncertain. Trimming removed 4 bases at V and 2 bases at J, with 5 bases between. This CDR3 has 12 residues. Germline V gene sequence: CDR1 KGHSH, CDR2 LQKENI. CDR3 in DNA: TGTGCCAGCTCACACAATCAAGAGACCCAGTACTTC. Translation: CASSHNQETQYF.

V gene TRBV6-5 combines with J gene TRBJ2-7; D is unresolved. This CDR3 spans 13 amino acids. Germline lookup yields CDR1 MNHEY and CDR2 SVGAGI. The V and J ends lost 5 bases and 4 bases respectively, with 12 bases between them. The CDR3 here is CASSRTAYYEQYF. For the CDR3, the DNA is TGTGCCAGCAGTAGAACAGCCTATTACGAGCAGTACTTC.

The chain combines TRBV27 with TRBJ2-1, with D possibly being TRBD2 (5 bases). Trimming cost V 1 base and J 5 bases, with 18 bases left between them. The germline V gene encodes CDR1 MNHEY and CDR2 SMNVEV (reference sequence). CDR3 length equals 17 residues. This CDR3 reads CASSLFLLEGPNNEQFF. The DNA for the CDR3 is TGTGCCAGCAGTTTATTTCTGCTAGAGGGTCCTAACAATGAGCAGTTCTTC.

This clone was detected only a few times. This chain links TRBV19 with TRBJ1-1, with no clear D. Germline CDR1 LNHDA, CDR2 SQIVND (reference sequence). This CDR3 comprises 13 residues. V was pared by 4 bases and J by 5 bases, with 11 bases between. The CDR3 protein is CASSTGSWTEAFF. The CDR3 DNA reads as TGTGCCAGTAGTACGGGATCGTGGACTGAAGCTTTCTTT.

V and J are TRBV7-9 and TRBJ2-1; TRBD1 is a possible D gene (5 bases). Per the germline V gene, CDR1 is SEHNR and CDR2 is FQNEAQ (reference sequence). This CDR3 has 11 amino acids. V was cut by 5 bases and J by 14 bases, with 13 bases left in between. CDR3 in amino acids: CASSQGAEEFF. The CDR3 nucleotides read TGTGCCAGCAGCCAAGGGGCAGAAGAGTTCTTC.

Comment on this clone: Germline and junction disagree at one end, which may indicate a read error. The V call is TRBV5-4, the J call TRBJ1-2; TRBD1 matches at 7 bases. The germline CDR1 and CDR2 sequences are SGHNT and YYREEE (reference sequence). The CDR3 is made up of 13 amino acids. The CDR3 loop is CASSLAGGSGHTF. For the CDR3, the DNA is TGTGCCAGCAGCCTAGCAGGGGGGTCTGGCCACACCTTC. Together with reference TRBV5-4 and TRBJ1-2, the CDR3 gives the full variable domain: ETGVTQSPTHLIKTRGQQVTLRCSSQSGHNTVSWYQQALGQGPQFIFQYYREEENGRGNFPPRFSGLQFPNYSSELNVNALELDDSALYLCASSLAGGSGHTFGSGTRLTVV.

The CDR3 loop reads CASSQTEYEQYF. CDR3 DNA: TGCGCCAGCAGCCAGACAGAATACGAGCAGTACTTC. The chain links TRBV4-3 to TRBJ2-7; possible D gene TRBD1, 5 bases. Trimming cost V 3 bases and J 4 bases, with 7 bases left between them. Germline CDR1 and CDR2: LGHNA and YSLEER. The CDR3 sequence is 12 residues long.

V is TRBV2 and J is TRBJ2-2, with 7 bases fitting TRBD2. V gave up 3 bases and J gave up 3 bases; unmatched junction bases: 1. Germline CDR1 is SNHLY and CDR2 is FYNNEI. The CDR3 spans 14 residues. CDR3 region: CASSESGDTGELFF. The DNA of the CDR3 is TGTGCCAGCAGTGAGAGCGGGGACACCGGGGAGCTGTTTTTT.

The gene calls are TRBV19 and TRBJ1-1; 9 nucleotides align to TRBD1. Germline V gene data show CDR1 as LNHDA and CDR2 as SQIVND (reference sequence). The CDR3 has 14 residues. V dropped 11 bases and J dropped 3; count of bases not matched to a gene: 10. The CDR3 loop reads CAAWDRDRHTEAFF. CDR3 nucleotides: TGTGCCGCTTGGGACAGGGATAGGCACACTGAAGCTTTCTTT.

The chain links TRBV28 to TRBJ1-1; a weak D match, TRBD1 (6 bases). The ends were cut back, 7 bases at V and 3 bases at J, with 15 bases in the middle. Germline V lookup: CDR1 MDHEN, CDR2 SYDVKM. CDR3 length: 14 residues. In nucleotides, the CDR3 is TGTGCCAGCACCCTAGGGGGGGGGTACACTGAAGCTTTCTTT. It yields the protein CASTLGGGYTEAFF.